Following are 9 T cell receptor beta chains from one sample sequenced in a study of control samples from healthy donors and cancer patients. Clones were read by immunoSEQ multiplex PCR, and TCRdb kept only the in-frame ones, dropping some. The data show 130,000 or so clones, with roughly 94% seen just once and around 12% held by the top ten. The sequenced sample consisted of blood. These receptors were obtained from a man aged 40-49 years in good health.

This chain links TRBV6-2 or TRBV6-3 with TRBJ1-2; maybe TRBD1 (6 bases). Trimming removed 6 bases from V and 1 base from J, with 18 bases in between. There are 16 residues in the CDR3. CDR1 MNHEY and CDR2 SVGEGT come from the germline V gene. The CDR3 nucleotides are TGTGCCAGCAGCCCGAACCGGGACAAGCTTAACTATGGCTACACCTTC. Amino acids: CASSPNRDKLNYGYTF.

The J gene is TRBJ2-1, the V gene TRBV11-2; D gene unclear. This CDR3 contains 16 residues. Trimming stripped 3 bases from V and 6 bases from J, with 18 bases between. The germline V gene encodes CDR1 SGHAT and CDR2 FQNNGV. CDR3 sequence: CASSFGGPAVPNEQFF. CDR3 nucleotides: TGTGCCAGCAGCTTTGGTGGGCCGGCGGTCCCCAATGAGCAGTTCTTC.

This chain joins TRBV10-2 and TRBJ1-1; D possibly corresponds to TRBD1 (5 bases). The CDR3 runs 12 residues. V was clipped by 8 bases and J by 1 base, with 8 bases between them. Germline V lookup: CDR1 WSHSY, CDR2 SAAADI. CDR3 amino acids: CASARGNTEAFF. The CDR3 DNA is TGCGCCAGCGCGAGGGGGAACACTGAAGCTTTCTTT.

The chain carries TRBV28 and TRBJ2-7, with D unresolved. In germline, CDR1 is MDHEN, CDR2 SYDVKM. The germline V and J ends were trimmed by 3 bases and 6 bases, with 18 bases remaining between them. CDR3 length equals 15 residues. The CDR3 protein is CASSFVQEPFREQYF. DNA of the CDR3: TGTGCCAGCAGTTTCGTGCAGGAGCCATTTCGCGAGCAGTACTTC.

The V gene is TRBV5-1, the J gene TRBJ1-5; D gene ambiguous. The germline CDR1 and CDR2 sequences are SGHRS and YFSETQ. Trimming stripped 2 bases from V and 3 bases from J, with 12 bases between. This CDR3 region has 15 residues. CDR3: CASSFPGRYNQPQHF. The CDR3, as DNA: TGCGCCAGCAGCTTTCCCGGGCGGTACAATCAGCCCCAGCATTTT.

CDR3 DNA: TGTGCCAGCAGCAGCCTTGGGGGGCCAACTAATGAAAAACTGTTTTTT. Translated, it gives CASSSLGGPTNEKLFF. The rearrangement links TRBV5-6 to TRBJ1-4; possible D gene TRBD1, 6 bases. The CDR3 contains 16 residues. The germline gives CDR1 SGHDT, CDR2 YYEEEE. Trimming took 4 bases from V and 0 from J, leaving 13 bases between them.

For the CDR3, the DNA is TGTGCCAGCAGCATGGGGGACGCCACAGATACGCAGTATTTT. Protein sequence: CASSMGDATDTQYF. V and J are TRBV7-9 and TRBJ2-3; D may correspond to TRBD1 or TRBD2 (5 bases each). The CDR3 sequence is 14 residues long. The V gene's germline CDR1 is SEHNR and CDR2 FQNEAQ (reference sequence). V was clipped by 5 bases and J by 2 bases, with 11 bases between them.

The rearrangement links TRBV7-6 to TRBJ1-1, with a possible D match to TRBD1 (5 bases). There are 12 residues in the CDR3. V was clipped by 1 base and J by 7 bases, with 7 bases between them. The germline V gene has CDR1 SGHVS and CDR2 FNYEAQ. The CDR3 loop reads CASSLGGGEAFF. In DNA, the CDR3 is TGTGCCAGCAGCTTAGGGGGGGGTGAAGCTTTCTTT.

The rearrangement links TRBV24-1 to TRBJ2-6; D unresolved. The CDR3 spans 15 residues. Germline V gene lookup returns CDR1 KGHDR and CDR2 SFDVKD. The ends were cut back, 9 bases at V and 3 bases at J, with 14 bases in the middle. In DNA form, the CDR3 reads TGTGCCACCGCGCCTAGGTCCCTTGGGGCCAACGTCCTGACTTTC. It is translated as CATAPRSLGANVLTF.